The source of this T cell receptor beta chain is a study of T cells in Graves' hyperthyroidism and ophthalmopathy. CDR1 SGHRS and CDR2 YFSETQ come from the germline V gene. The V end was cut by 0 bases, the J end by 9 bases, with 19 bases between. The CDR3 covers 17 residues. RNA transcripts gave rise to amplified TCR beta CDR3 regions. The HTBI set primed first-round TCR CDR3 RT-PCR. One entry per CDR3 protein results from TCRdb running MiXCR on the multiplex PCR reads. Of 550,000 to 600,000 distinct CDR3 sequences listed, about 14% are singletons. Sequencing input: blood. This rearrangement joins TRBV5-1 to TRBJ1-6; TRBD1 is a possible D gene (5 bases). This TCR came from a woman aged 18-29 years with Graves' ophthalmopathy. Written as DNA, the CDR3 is TGCGCCAGCAGCTTGGATCAGGGACCGTGGGGGATTTCACCCCTCCACTTT. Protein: CASSLDQGPWGISPLHF.